The clone carrying this T cell receptor beta chain was observed once. Time point noted: pre-reinfection, 55 to 20 weeks before reinfection detection. The sorted cells went straight to TCR sequencing with no prior in vitro expansion. The data derive from a study of memory CD8 T cells in hepatitis C reinfection. Profiling relied on immunoSEQ multiplex PCR, and the TCRdb table lists in-frame clones only, not all of them. The table has just over 50,000 clones, nearly 90% seen once; the top ten hold 0.9% to 1.1%. CDR3 length: 14 residues. Trimming left V 3 bases short and J 4 bases short, with 10 bases between. In germline, CDR1 is SSHAT, CDR2 FNYEAQ (reference sequence).

The sequenced sample consisted of naive CD8+ T cells sorted from blood. The chain is built from TRBV7-7 and TRBJ2-1; D possibly corresponds to TRBD1 (6 bases). The TCR originated in a man younger than 30 with hepatitis C virus infection. CDR3 nucleotides: TGTGCCAGCAGCTTCGGCAGGGGATACAATGAGCAGTTCTTC. Translating it yields CASSFGRGYNEQFF. Looking up the rest from reference TRBV7-7 and TRBJ2-1 gives the full variable domain: GAGVSQSPRYKVTKRGQDVTLRCDPISSHATLYWYQQALGQGPEFLTYFNYEAQPDKSGLPSDRFSAERPEGSISTLTIQRTEQRDSAMYRCASSFGRGYNEQFFGPGTRLTVL.